This is a list of T cell receptor beta chains from one sample in a study of T cell repertoires in cytomegalovirus infection. Antigens of these TCRs are unknown. TCRdb redid the calling of the reads with MiXCR, one entry per CDR3 protein. The sample has approximately 100,000 distinct CDR3 sequences; roughly 39% are singletons. The specimen comprised CD8+ T cells from cultured PBMCs, sampled from culture after CMV antigen stimulation. These receptors all stem from a human donor in good health (CMV status not recorded). Some clones in this sample may be carry-over from other donors' samples. Both conserved end residues are part of each CDR3. A D gene is named only where the DNA matches it firmly. Size is stated for part of the rows, as once, few or many counts, or as a class when the clone is expanded.

TRBJ1-1	TRBV7-6	TRBD1	-	CASSLVRGTEAFF	TGTGCCAGCAGCTTAGTCAGGGGGACTGAAGCTTTCTTT
TRBJ2-3	TRBV4-1	-	few	CASSQGPLVREASTDTQYF	TGCGCCAGCAGCCAAGGGCCCTTGGTGCGGGAAGCTAGCACAGATACGCAGTATTTT
TRBJ2-3	TRBV7-2	-	few	CASSLGGITTDTQYF	TGTGCCAGCAGCTTAGGGGGCATCACCACAGATACGCAGTATTTT
TRBJ2-2	TRBV12-3/TRBV12-4	-	-	CASSFTGLTGELFF	TGTGCCAGCAGTTTTACAGGTTTGACCGGGGAGCTGTTTTTT
TRBJ1-1	TRBV7-2	-	-	CASSLPGRRAFF	TGTGCCAGCAGCTTACCAGGGCGAAGAGCTTTCTTT
TRBJ2-7	TRBV5-1	TRBD2	-	CASTTGLAGGGRQEQYF	TGCGCCAGCACCACGGGACTAGCGGGGGGCGGACGGCAAGAGCAGTACTTC
TRBJ2-1	TRBV5-1	-	-	CASSSRDGPYNEQFF	TGCGCCAGCAGCTCCCGGGACGGACCCTACAATGAGCAGTTCTTC
TRBJ1-1	TRBV13	-	-	CASSLLPNPNTEAFF	TGTGCCAGCAGCTTACTTCCAAACCCGAACACTGAAGCTTTCTTT
TRBJ2-1	TRBV28	-	-	CASSLHLRDEQFF	TGTGCCAGCAGTTTGCATTTGCGGGATGAGCAGTTCTTC
TRBJ2-2	TRBV5-1	TRBD1	few	CASSYPGTGATGELFF	TGCGCCAGCAGTTACCCCGGGACAGGGGCCACCGGGGAGCTGTTTTTT
TRBJ2-5	TRBV28	TRBD2	-	CASRATSGGAETQYF	TGTGCCAGCAGGGCGACTAGCGGGGGGGCGGAGACCCAGTACTTC
TRBJ1-5	TRBV28	-	-	CASSLSILGQPQHF	TGTGCCAGCAGTTTAAGCATCCTCGGGCAGCCCCAGCATTTT
TRBJ2-7	TRBV7-6	-	once	CASSPGESSEQYF	TGTGCCAGCAGCCCTGGGGAGTCTTCAGAGCAGTACTTC
TRBJ2-7	TRBV12-3/TRBV12-4	TRBD1	few	CASSSSDRFNEQYF	TGTGCCAGCAGTTCATCGGACAGGTTCAACGAGCAGTACTTC
TRBJ2-7	TRBV19	-	-	CASTWAAEASYEQYF	TGTGCCAGTACCTGGGCGGCCGAGGCCTCCTACGAGCAGTACTTC
TRBJ2-1	TRBV5-5	TRBD2	-	CASSAYYAGGLYNEQFF	TGTGCCAGCAGCGCCTACTACGCGGGGGGTCTCTACAATGAGCAGTTCTTC
TRBJ1-5	TRBV7-9	-	-	CASSSPGYDQPQHF	TGTGCCAGCAGTTCACCCGGGTACGACCAGCCCCAGCATTTT
TRBJ2-5	TRBV24-1	TRBD1	few	CATSEIGTGGQAQYF	TGTGCCACCAGTGAGATCGGGACAGGGGGCCAGGCCCAGTACTTC
TRBJ2-3	TRBV7-4	-	-	CASGLPQQGSKDTQYF	TGTGCCAGCGGTCTACCCCAGCAGGGGAGTAAAGATACGCAGTATTTT
TRBJ1-5	TRBV2	-	-	CASSESTGVSNQPQHF	TGTGCCAGCAGTGAGTCTACAGGCGTTAGCAATCAGCCCCAGCATTTT
TRBJ1-5	TRBV6-5	-	-	CASSYSISGNQPQHF	TGTGCCAGCAGTTACTCGATTTCGGGCAATCAGCCCCAGCATTTT
TRBJ2-7	TRBV19	TRBD1	-	CASSQATGYYEQYF	TGTGCCAGTAGTCAGGCGACAGGGTACTACGAGCAGTACTTC
TRBJ1-4	TRBV7-2	-	-	CASSLEKGANEKLFF	TGTGCCAGCAGCTTAGAGAAGGGAGCTAATGAAAAACTGTTTTTT
TRBJ2-7	TRBV19	-	-	CASSIVGDYEQYF	TGTGCCAGTAGTATAGTAGGGGACTACGAGCAGTACTTC
TRBJ2-7	TRBV7-9	-	few	CASSSFGTLSYEQYF	TGTGCCAGCAGCTCCTTCGGGACATTGAGCTACGAGCAGTACTTC
TRBJ2-3	TRBV5-6	-	-	CASSLSSGVGDTQYF	TGTGCCAGCAGCTTGTCATCGGGGGTGGGAGATACGCAGTATTTT
TRBJ2-7	TRBV7-2	TRBD1	few	CASSSGPGTGAYEQYF	TGTGCCAGCAGCTCTGGCCCCGGGACAGGGGCCTACGAGCAGTACTTC
TRBJ2-1	TRBV4-3	-	-	CASSQGYSAGSRFF	TGCGCCAGCAGCCAAGGCTATTCGGCAGGTAGTCGATTCTTC
TRBJ2-7	TRBV12-5	-	-	CASGLGQVYEQYF	TGTGCTAGTGGTTTAGGGCAGGTCTACGAGCAGTACTTC
TRBJ2-5	TRBV11-2	-	-	CATSTVQETQYF	TGTGCCACCTCGACAGTCCAAGAGACCCAGTACTTC
TRBJ1-5	TRBV6-1	-	few	CASRPNSNQPQHF	TGTGCCAGTAGACCGAATAGCAATCAGCCCCAGCATTTT
TRBJ2-1	TRBV6-1	TRBD1	-	CASSVDRDPYNEQFF	TGTGCCAGCAGCGTTGACAGGGATCCTTACAATGAGCAGTTCTTC
TRBJ2-3	TRBV7-2	TRBD2	few	CASRGLAGDTDTQYF	TGTGCCAGCAGGGGACTAGCGGGGGACACAGATACGCAGTATTTT
TRBJ1-4	TRBV10-3	TRBD1	-	CAISEPPGQGRNEKLFF	TGTGCCATCAGTGAGCCACCGGGACAGGGCAGGAATGAAAAACTGTTTTTT
TRBJ2-1	TRBV19	-	-	CAMGPGLGTDEQFF	TGTGCCATGGGCCCGGGACTCGGTACCGATGAGCAGTTCTTC
TRBJ2-5	TRBV7-6	-	-	CASSLSEGEQETQYF	TGTGCCAGCAGCTTATCGGAGGGGGAGCAAGAGACCCAGTACTTC
TRBJ1-1	TRBV12-3/TRBV12-4	-	-	CASSLGSRWAFF	TGTGCCAGCAGTTTGGGATCCAGGTGGGCTTTCTTT
TRBJ2-2	TRBV19	TRBD2	-	CASGGAGGPGELFF	TGTGCCAGTGGCGGAGCGGGGGGGCCCGGGGAGCTGTTTTTT
TRBJ1-3	TRBV7-6	-	many	CASSQNSGNTIYF	TGTGCCAGCAGCCAAAACTCTGGAAACACCATATATTTT
TRBJ2-5	TRBV12-3/TRBV12-4	-	-	CASSPGTGWGTRETQYF	TGTGCCAGCAGTCCCGGGACAGGGTGGGGGACTAGGGAGACCCAGTACTTC
TRBJ2-2	TRBV20-1	TRBD1	-	CSARFSWTGRGGELFF	TGCAGTGCTAGATTCAGTTGGACAGGGCGAGGCGGGGAGCTGTTTTTT
TRBJ1-1	TRBV4-2	-	few	CASSQVGFDTEAFF	TGTGCCAGCAGCCAAGTAGGATTTGACACTGAAGCTTTCTTT
TRBJ2-7	TRBV19	TRBD1	few	CASSNKGQVSYEQYF	TGTGCCAGTAGCAACAAGGGACAGGTCTCCTACGAGCAGTACTTC
TRBJ2-3	TRBV5-5	-	-	CASSLEFWTNGDTQYF	TGTGCCAGCAGCTTGGAGTTCTGGACCAATGGAGATACGCAGTATTTT
TRBJ1-4	TRBV12-3/TRBV12-4	-	-	CASRDGGNEKLFF	TGTGCCAGCAGGGACGGCGGTAATGAAAAACTGTTTTTT
TRBJ2-7	TRBV20-1	TRBD1	-	CSAREGTGGWEQYF	TGCAGTGCTAGAGAGGGGACAGGGGGCTGGGAGCAGTACTTC
TRBJ1-2	TRBV13	-	-	CASSHGTSNYGYTF	TGTGCCAGCAGCCACGGGACATCTAACTATGGCTACACCTTC
TRBJ2-1	TRBV7-2	TRBD2	-	CASSWTSNPNNEQFF	TGTGCCAGCAGCTGGACTAGTAACCCGAACAATGAGCAGTTCTTC
TRBJ2-4	TRBV18	-	-	CASSPRLDENIQYF	TGTGCCAGCTCACCCCGACTAGACGAAAACATTCAGTACTTC
TRBJ2-7	TRBV28	-	many	CASSFDRAGGEQYF	TGTGCCAGCAGTTTCGATAGGGCTGGTGGCGAGCAGTACTTC
TRBJ2-1	TRBV7-6	-	-	CASSLSQNEQFF	TGTGCCAGCAGCTTAAGTCAAAATGAGCAGTTCTTC